The 8 T cell receptor beta chains in this list originate from one sample, sequenced in a study of a mutant IDH1 vaccine in newly diagnosed glioma. Some clones are missing from TCRdb's copy, which holds only in-frame ones; the method was immunoSEQ multiplex PCR. The repertoire consists of roughly 49,000 clones, with approximately 92% occurring once and the leading ten covering approximately 2.5%. These receptors are not linked to any known antigen. Specified time point: week 35, safety follow-up. Vaccine doses each comprised 300 ug of mutant IDH1 20-mer peptide, with topical imiquimod. The material was PBMCs, obtained from a glioma patient whose treatment included an IDH1 peptide vaccine. These receptors originate from a man aged 50 or older with glioma.

The rearrangement joins TRBV30 to TRBJ2-2, with D tentatively TRBD2 (6 bases). In germline, CDR1 is GTSNPN, CDR2 SVGIG (reference sequence). There are 15 residues in the CDR3. Trimming took off 2 bases at V and 4 bases at J, with 14 bases between the two ends. The CDR3 spells CAWSPTRGFTGELFF. The CDR3 DNA sequence: TGTGCCTGGAGTCCGACACGGGGGTTCACCGGGGAGCTGTTTTTT. Full variable domain (rest looked up from reference TRBV30 and TRBJ2-2): SQTIHQWPATLVQPVGSPLSLECTVEGTSNPNLYWYRQAAGRGLQLLFYSVGIGQISSEVPQNLSASRPQDRQFILSSKKLLLSDSGFYLCAWSPTRGFTGELFFGEGSRLTVL.

The rearrangement joins TRBV11-2 to TRBJ1-5; D gene uncertain. V was shortened by 5 bases and J by 4 bases, with 9 bases between the two germline ends. Germline CDR1 and CDR2: SGHAT and FQNNGV. The CDR3 sequence is 13 residues long. The CDR3 loop reads CASSPGGNQPQHF. Written as DNA, the CDR3 is TGTGCCAGCAGCCCGGGCGGGAATCAGCCCCAGCATTTT.

The chain is built from TRBV11-2 and TRBJ2-2; D is uncertain. CDR1 SGHAT and CDR2 FQNNGV come from the germline V gene. This CDR3 spans 15 amino acids. V lost 5 bases and J lost 0, with 10 bases in between. CDR3 residues: CASSALLSNTGELFF. In DNA form, the CDR3 reads TGTGCCAGCAGCGCATTATTGTCGAACACCGGGGAGCTGTTTTTT.

The V call is TRBV7-9, the J call TRBJ2-1; D is unresolved. The V gene lost 3 bases and the J gene lost 5 bases, with 17 bases spanning the gap. Germline V CDR1 and CDR2: SEHNR, FQNEAQ (reference sequence). The CDR3 is 16 residues long. The CDR3 region is CASSFERVGANNEQFF. The CDR3 coding sequence is TGTGCCAGCAGCTTTGAAAGGGTAGGAGCGAACAATGAGCAGTTCTTC.

The rearrangement uses TRBV2 and TRBJ2-3; no clear D gene. CDR1 SNHLY and CDR2 FYNNEI come from the germline V gene. This CDR3 has 17 amino acids. V shed 0 bases and J shed 2 bases, with 15 bases lying between them. This CDR3 reads CASSEAKRHPFTDTQYF. In DNA, the CDR3 is TGTGCCAGCAGTGAAGCTAAGCGACACCCTTTCACAGATACGCAGTATTTT.

This chain joins TRBV7-2 and TRBJ1-6; D gene ambiguous. The CDR3 sequence is 15 residues long. Trimming removed 4 bases from V and 3 bases from J, with 10 bases in between. The V gene's germline CDR1 is SGHTA and CDR2 FQGNSA. The CDR3 protein is CASSWQRDYNSPLHF. CDR3 DNA sequence: TGTGCCAGCAGCTGGCAGAGAGACTATAATTCACCCCTCCACTTT. Full variable domain (remainder filled in from reference TRBV7-2 and TRBJ1-6): GAGVSQSPSNKVTEKGKDVELRCDPISGHTALYWYRQSLGQGLEFLIYFQGNSAPDKSGLPSDRFSAERTGGSVSTLTIQRTQQEDSAVYLCASSWQRDYNSPLHFGNGTRLTVT.

The genes are TRBV5-1 and TRBJ2-1; 7 nucleotides align to TRBD1. V lost 0 bases to trimming and J lost 7 bases; unmatched junction nucleotides: 10. CDR1 and CDR2 from the germline V gene are SGHRS and YFSETQ. This CDR3 has 16 residues. The CDR3 loop is CASSLGVGGARNEQFF. The DNA of the CDR3 is TGCGCCAGCAGCTTGGGGGTAGGGGGCGCAAGGAATGAGCAGTTCTTC.

This clone showed up just once. The chain employs TRBV6-6 and TRBJ2-7; D gene uncertain. This CDR3 has 12 residues. The germline CDR1 and CDR2 sequences are MNHNY and SVGAGI (reference sequence). The germline V and J ends were trimmed by 7 bases and 3 bases, with 10 bases remaining between them. CDR3 in amino acids: CASMDRYYEQYF. The CDR3 DNA reads as TGTGCCAGCATGGACCGGTACTACGAGCAGTACTTC.